This TCR beta chain derives from a study of cytomegalovirus exposure and HLA in healthy donors. Regarding the study as a whole: Researchers catalogued 164 TCR beta chains as cytomegalovirus-associated.

Remarks on this clone: The antigen remains undetermined.

This CDR3 contains 12 residues. Trimming took 2 bases from V and 5 from J, leaving 7 bases between them. In germline, CDR1 is MNHNS, CDR2 SASEGT. PCR used 60 Vbeta primers and 13 Jbeta primers. The repertoire was sequenced with immunoSEQ multiplex PCR; TCRdb's copy has only in-frame clones and lacks some. The sample includes fewer than 200,000 clones, 81% of them seen just once. The specimen sequenced was PBMCs. V usage is TRBV6-1 and J usage is TRBJ2-7; D unresolved. The TCR comes from a woman aged 18 to 35 in good health and CMV-seropositive. CDR3 sequence reads: CASSETGHEQYF. The CDR3, as DNA: TGTGCCAGCAGTGAAACTGGGCACGAGCAGTACTTC.